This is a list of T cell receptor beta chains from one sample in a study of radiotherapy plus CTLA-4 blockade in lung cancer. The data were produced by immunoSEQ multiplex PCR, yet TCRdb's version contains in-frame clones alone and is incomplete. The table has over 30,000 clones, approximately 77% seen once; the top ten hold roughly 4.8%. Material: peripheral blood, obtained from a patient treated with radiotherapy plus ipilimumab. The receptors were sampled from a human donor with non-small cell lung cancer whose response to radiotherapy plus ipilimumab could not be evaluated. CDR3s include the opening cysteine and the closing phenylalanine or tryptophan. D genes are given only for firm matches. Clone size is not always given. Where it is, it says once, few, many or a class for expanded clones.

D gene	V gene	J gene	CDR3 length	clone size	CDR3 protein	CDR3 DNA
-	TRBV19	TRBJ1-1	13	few	CASSLDRVTEAFF	TGTGCCTCTAGCCTTGATAGGGTCACTGAAGCTTTCTTT
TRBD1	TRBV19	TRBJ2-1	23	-	CASSIDRGGTTGDGQVPQSEQFF	TGTGCCAGTAGTATAGATCGCGGTGGGACCACAGGGGACGGACAAGTGCCACAGAGTGAGCAGTTCTTC
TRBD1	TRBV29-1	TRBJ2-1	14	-	CSGYQGASYNEQFF	TGCAGCGGATACCAGGGGGCCTCCTACAATGAGCAGTTCTTC
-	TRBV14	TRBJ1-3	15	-	CASSRGTSSGNTIYF	TGTGCCAGCAGCCGCGGGACGAGCTCTGGAAACACCATATATTTT
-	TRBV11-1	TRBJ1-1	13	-	CASSLSVNTEAFF	TGTGCCAGCAGCTTATCGGTAAACACTGAAGCTTTCTTT
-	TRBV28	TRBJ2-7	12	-	CASGRGWWEQYF	TGTGCCAGCGGCAGAGGATGGTGGGAGCAGTACTTC
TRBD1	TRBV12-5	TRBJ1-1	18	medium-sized	CASGLVLGTGRVNTEAFF	TGTGCTAGTGGTTTGGTCTTGGGGACAGGGAGGGTGAACACTGAAGCTTTCTTT
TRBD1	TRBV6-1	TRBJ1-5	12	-	CASKGQNQPQHF	TGTGCCAGTAAGGGACAGAATCAGCCCCAGCATTTT
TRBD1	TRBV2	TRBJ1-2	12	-	CASLQGAGGYTF	TGTGCCAGTTTACAGGGGGCTGGTGGCTACACCTTC
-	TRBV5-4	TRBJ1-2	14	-	CASSLLSSNYGYTF	TGTGCCAGCAGCTTGCTATCGTCAAACTATGGCTACACCTTC
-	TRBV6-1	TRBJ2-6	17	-	CASSEAAGHSGANVLTF	TGTGCCAGCAGTGAAGCGGCAGGCCACTCTGGGGCCAACGTCCTGACTTTC
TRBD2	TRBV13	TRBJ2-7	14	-	CASSFGGSYYEQYF	TGTGCCAGCAGCTTTGGCGGGAGCTACTACGAGCAGTACTTC
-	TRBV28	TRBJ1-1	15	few	CASSLGGNVNTEAFF	TGTGCCAGCAGTTTAGGGGGGAACGTTAACACTGAAGCTTTCTTT
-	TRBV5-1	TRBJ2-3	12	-	CASNRDLDTQYF	TGCGCCAGCAACCGGGACTTAGATACGCAGTATTTT
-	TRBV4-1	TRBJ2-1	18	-	CASSQGVKLGGLYNEQFF	TGCGCCAGCAGCCAAGGGGTAAAGCTCGGGGGACTCTACAATGAGCAGTTCTTC
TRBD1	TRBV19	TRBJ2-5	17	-	CASLRRLGRGHEETQYF	TGTGCCAGTTTGAGACGACTAGGCAGGGGGCACGAAGAGACCCAGTACTTC
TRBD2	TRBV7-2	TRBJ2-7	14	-	CASSYSAGGPEQYF	TGTGCCAGCAGCTACTCAGCGGGAGGTCCCGAGCAGTACTTC
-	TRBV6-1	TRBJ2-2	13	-	CASSERLGRELFF	TGTGCCAGCAGTGAAAGGTTGGGCAGGGAGCTGTTTTTT
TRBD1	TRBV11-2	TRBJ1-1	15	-	CASSKQGVRNTEAFF	TGTGCCAGCAGCAAACAGGGGGTAAGGAACACTGAAGCTTTCTTT
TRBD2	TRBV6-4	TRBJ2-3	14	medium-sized	CASSEREGTDTQYF	TGTGCCAGCAGTGAGCGGGAGGGCACAGATACGCAGTATTTT
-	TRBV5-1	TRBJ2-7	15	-	CASSLAPTETYEQYF	TGCGCCAGCAGCTTGGCCCCTACAGAGACCTACGAGCAGTACTTC
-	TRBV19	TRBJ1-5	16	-	CASSIDGRGTLQPQHF	TGTGCCAGTAGTATAGATGGACGGGGAACCCTTCAGCCCCAGCATTTT
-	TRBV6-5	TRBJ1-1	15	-	CASSLHRSLNTEAFF	TGTGCCAGCAGTTTACACAGGTCTCTGAACACTGAAGCTTTCTTT
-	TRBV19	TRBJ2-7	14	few	CASSISASSYEQYF	TGTGCCAGTAGTATAAGCGCGAGCTCCTACGAGCAGTACTTC
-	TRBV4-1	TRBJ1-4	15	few	CASSQGHSTNEKLFF	TGCGCCAGCAGCCAAGGTCACTCAACTAATGAAAAACTGTTTTTT
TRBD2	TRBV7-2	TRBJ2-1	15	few	CASSQRGGSHNEQFF	TGTGCCAGCAGCCAACGCGGGGGATCCCACAATGAGCAGTTCTTC
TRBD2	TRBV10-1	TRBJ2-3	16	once	CASSELAGGRTDTQYF	TGCGCCAGCAGTGAGTTGGCGGGAGGCCGCACAGATACGCAGTATTTT
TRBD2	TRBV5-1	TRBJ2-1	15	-	CASSVTGTSYNEQFF	TGCGCCAGCAGCGTTACCGGGACTAGCTACAATGAGCAGTTCTTC
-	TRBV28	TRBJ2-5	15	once	CASSLERKFAETQYF	TGTGCCAGCAGTTTGGAGCGGAAGTTTGCGGAGACCCAGTACTTC
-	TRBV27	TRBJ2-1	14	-	CASSTERGFNEQFF	TGTGCCAGCAGTACCGAGAGGGGGTTCAATGAGCAGTTCTTC
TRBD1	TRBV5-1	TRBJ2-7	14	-	CASSLGDRVDEQYF	TGCGCCAGCAGCTTAGGGGACAGGGTCGACGAGCAGTACTTC
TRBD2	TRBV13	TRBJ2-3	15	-	CASSSSGRFSDTQYF	TGTGCCAGCAGCTCTAGCGGGAGGTTCTCAGATACGCAGTATTTT
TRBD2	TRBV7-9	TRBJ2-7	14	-	CASSQAGVNYEQYF	TGTGCCAGCAGCCAAGCGGGAGTCAACTACGAGCAGTACTTC
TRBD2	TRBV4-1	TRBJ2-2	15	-	CASSQLAGGTGELFF	TGCGCCAGCAGCCAACTAGCGGGAGGGACCGGGGAGCTGTTTTTT
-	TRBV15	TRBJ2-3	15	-	CATSRELPSTDTQYF	TGTGCCACCAGCAGAGAACTCCCTAGCACAGATACGCAGTATTTT
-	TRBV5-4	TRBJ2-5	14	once	CASSPWTGGETQYF	TGTGCCAGCAGCCCGTGGACAGGAGGGGAGACCCAGTACTTC
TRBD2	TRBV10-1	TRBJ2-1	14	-	CASTSGMVGNEQFF	TGCGCCAGTACTAGCGGGATGGTTGGGAATGAGCAGTTCTTC
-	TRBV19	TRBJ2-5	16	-	CASSMRTGQLQETQYF	TGTGCCAGTAGTATGAGGACCGGACAGTTACAAGAGACCCAGTACTTC
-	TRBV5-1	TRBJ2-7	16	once	CASSRGGGRGRYEQYF	TGCGCCAGCAGCAGAGGGGGGGGGAGGGGCCGGTACGAGCAGTACTTC
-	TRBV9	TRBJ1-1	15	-	CASSVEAGIDTEAFF	TGTGCCAGCAGCGTAGAGGCAGGGATAGACACTGAAGCTTTCTTT
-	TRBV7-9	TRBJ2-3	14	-	CASSLISAGDTQYF	TGTGCCAGCAGCTTAATCTCTGCGGGAGATACGCAGTATTTT
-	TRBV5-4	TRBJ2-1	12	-	CASSLDSGEQFF	TGTGCCAGCAGCTTGGATTCTGGCGAGCAGTTCTTC
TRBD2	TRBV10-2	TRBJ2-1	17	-	CASSESGASGSRNEQFF	TGCGCCAGCAGTGAGTCGGGGGCTAGCGGGAGTCGAAATGAGCAGTTCTTC
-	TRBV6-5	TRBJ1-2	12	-	CASNLKNYGYTF	TGTGCCAGCAACTTGAAGAACTATGGCTACACCTTC
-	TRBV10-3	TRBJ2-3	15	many	CAISGIFPRTDTQYF	TGTGCCATCAGTGGTATATTCCCTCGCACAGATACGCAGTATTTT
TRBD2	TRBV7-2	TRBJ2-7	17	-	CASSGGGWVAGAYEQYF	TGTGCCAGCAGCGGTGGGGGTTGGGTAGCGGGGGCCTACGAGCAGTACTTC
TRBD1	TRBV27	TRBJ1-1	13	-	CASSGQAGTEAFF	TGTGCCAGCAGTGGACAGGCGGGCACTGAAGCTTTCTTT
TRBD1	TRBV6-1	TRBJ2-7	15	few	CASSDEGTGSYEQYF	TGTGCCAGCAGTGATGAGGGGACAGGGTCCTACGAGCAGTACTTC
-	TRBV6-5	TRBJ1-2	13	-	CASSYGAGEGYTF	TGTGCCAGCAGTTACGGGGCAGGGGAAGGCTACACCTTC
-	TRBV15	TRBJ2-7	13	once	CATSRDFSSEQYF	TGTGCCACCAGCAGAGATTTTAGTTCCGAGCAGTACTTC
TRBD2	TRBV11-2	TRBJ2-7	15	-	CASSLEAGGPYEQYF	TGTGCCAGCAGCTTAGAAGCGGGAGGGCCGTACGAGCAGTACTTC
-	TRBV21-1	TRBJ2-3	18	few	CDSSMGKRGQTPTDTQYF	TGTGACAGCAGCATGGGTAAAAGGGGCCAAACCCCCACAGATACGCAGTATTTT
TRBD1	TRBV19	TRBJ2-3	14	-	CASRTGTSTDTQYF	TGTGCCAGTCGGACAGGGACGAGCACAGATACGCAGTATTTT
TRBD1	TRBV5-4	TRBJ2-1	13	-	CASSGDRDNEQFF	TGTGCCAGCAGCGGGGACAGGGACAATGAGCAGTTCTTC
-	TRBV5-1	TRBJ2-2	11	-	CASSLDRELFF	TGCGCCAGCAGCTTGGACAGGGAGCTGTTTTTT
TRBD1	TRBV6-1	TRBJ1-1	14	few	CASRLTGGTTEAFF	TGTGCCAGCAGGTTGACAGGGGGAACCACTGAAGCTTTCTTT
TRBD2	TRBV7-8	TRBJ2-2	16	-	CASTRSGRGNTGELFF	TGTGCCAGCACCCGTAGCGGGAGAGGGAACACCGGGGAGCTGTTTTTT
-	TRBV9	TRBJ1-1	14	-	CASSVDEGHTEAFF	TGTGCCAGCAGCGTAGATGAGGGTCACACTGAAGCTTTCTTT
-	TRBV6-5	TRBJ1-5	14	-	CASSYGRGLQPQHF	TGTGCCAGCAGTTACGGTAGGGGTCTTCAGCCCCAGCATTTT
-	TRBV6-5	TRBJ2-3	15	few	CASSYRPLGPDTQYF	TGTGCCAGCAGTTACCGGCCTTTGGGGCCAGATACGCAGTATTTT